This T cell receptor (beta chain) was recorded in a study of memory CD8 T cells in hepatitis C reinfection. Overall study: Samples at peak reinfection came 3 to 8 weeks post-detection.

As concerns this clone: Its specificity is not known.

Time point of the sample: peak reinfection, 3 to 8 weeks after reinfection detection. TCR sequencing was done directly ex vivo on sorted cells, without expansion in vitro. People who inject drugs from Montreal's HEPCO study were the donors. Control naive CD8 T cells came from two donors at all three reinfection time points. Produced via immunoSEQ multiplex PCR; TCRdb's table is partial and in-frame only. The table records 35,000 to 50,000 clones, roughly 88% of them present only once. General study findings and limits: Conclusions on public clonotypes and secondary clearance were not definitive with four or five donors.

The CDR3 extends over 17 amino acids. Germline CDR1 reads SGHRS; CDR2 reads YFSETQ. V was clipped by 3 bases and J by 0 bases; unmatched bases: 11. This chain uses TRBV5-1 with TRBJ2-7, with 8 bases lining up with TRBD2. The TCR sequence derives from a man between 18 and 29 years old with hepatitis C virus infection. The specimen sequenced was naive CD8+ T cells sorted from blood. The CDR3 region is CASSSSQFGGGSYEQYF. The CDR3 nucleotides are TGCGCCAGCAGCTCCTCCCAGTTCGGGGGGGGCTCCTACGAGCAGTACTTC. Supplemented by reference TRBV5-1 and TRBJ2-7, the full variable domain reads KAGVTQTPRYLIKTRGQQVTLSCSPISGHRSVSWYQQTPGQGLQFLFEYFSETQRNKGNFPGRFSGRQFSNSRSEMNVSTLELGDSALYLCASSSSQFGGGSYEQYFGPGTRLTVT.